The clone carrying this TCR beta chain was counted a few times. Its target is not known. This sample stems from a study of T cell repertoires in cytomegalovirus infection. Study-wide background: Public TCR beta signatures indicated both CMV infection and matching HLA type.

The V and J ends lost 1 base and 4 bases respectively, with 10 bases between them. CDR3 length: 14 residues. The germline V gene has CDR1 LNHDA and CDR2 SQIVND (reference sequence). One entry per CDR3 protein results from TCRdb running MiXCR on the reads. The profile shows hundreds of thousands of distinct CDR3 sequences, just under 30% of them singletons. The source was cultured PBMCs, collected from culture after CMV antigen stimulation. The receptor comes from a human donor in good health (CMV status not recorded). Some clones in this sample may be carry-over from other donors' samples. V usage is TRBV19 and J usage is TRBJ1-2; D ambiguous. In DNA, the CDR3 is TGTGCCAGTAGTATAGGCCGGATGACCTATGGCTACACCTTC. It yields the protein CASSIGRMTYGYTF.